This T cell receptor (beta chain) was identified during a study of OX40 agonist ivuxolimab in advanced cancers. Describing the broader study: Ivuxolimab, which targeted the costimulatory receptor OX40 (CD134), was an agonistic, fully human IgG2 monoclonal antibody. The point of sequencing TCRbeta in the periphery was to test whether ivuxolimab changed TCR sequence diversity and drove clonal T-cell expansion. Prior anti-PD-1, anti-PD-L1 or anti-CTLA-4 therapy was permitted, and 35% to 40% of dose-escalation patients had received checkpoint inhibitors. The paper reports the monotherapy dose-escalation portion (N of about 47 patients) of the phase I ivuxolimab trial. Intravenous ivuxolimab was administered to patients every 2 weeks at six dose levels: 0.01, 0.1, 0.3, 1.5, 3 and 10 mg/kg. Of the roughly 52 dose-escalation patients, hepatocellular carcinoma was present in about 20, melanoma in some 15, renal cell carcinoma in 9 and head and neck cancer in 9. Three dose-escalation patients achieved partial responses, one with hepatocellular carcinoma and two with cutaneous melanoma. In the dose-escalation cohort, around four fifths of patients were male, and the mean age was approximately 60 years, with a range of about 23 to 80. The research as a whole found: Low levels of normalized T-cell clonal expansion were also seen in some patients who did not respond. Clonal expansion of both CD4+ and CD8+ blood T cells was observed from baseline to week 6 at doses 0.1 to 3.0 mg/kg. After ivuxolimab, expanded clones were on average more numerous among CD8+ T cells than among CD4+ T cells. In the 0.1-3.0 mg/kg groups, partial responders were among the patients with the lowest normalized peripheral clonal expansion, particularly in CD8+ T cells. Antigen specificity was not determined for the clonally expanded peripheral T cells.

From the germline V gene, CDR1 is MNHEY and CDR2 is SVGAGI. Counted from cysteine to phenylalanine, this CDR3 has 13 amino acids. Only the CDR3 portion is preserved as DNA: 39 bases, with reading frame beginning at the first base. Trimming accounts for 8 bases at V and 5 bases at J, while the number of junction bases matched to no gene is 8. On this clone itself: The target of this receptor is not known. Qualities for individual bases were not recorded, and no much larger clone is one base off.

Genomic DNA was isolated from the sorted cells so that the TCRbeta CDR3 region could be sequenced. The immunoSEQ Assay was used to sequence the TCRbeta CDR3 regions. As stored in TCRdb, this immuneACCESS dataset retains in-frame rearrangements with V and J assigned. A fraction of the clones does not appear; measured against another copy, unresolved V genes explain less than half of the discrepancy, and the remainder lacks a known reason. Recorded for this sample are over 10,000 clones; about 83% of them occurred a single time. The ten largest clonotypes hold over 45% of the sample. The trial excluded patients who had a history of autoimmune disease or were on systemic immunosuppression. Peripheral blood for TCR sequencing was collected from all dose cohorts at baseline, on cycle 4 day 1, and on cycle 7 day 1. Samples were obtained from an open-label, multicenter, first-in-human phase I dose-escalation trial of ivuxolimab. The trial enrolled adults with locally advanced or metastatic head and neck squamous cell, hepatocellular, melanoma or renal cell carcinoma. CD4+ and CD8+ T cells were sorted separately from peripheral blood before TCR sequencing.

Sequences were derived from CD4+ or CD8+ T cells sorted from blood, sampled in a trial of the OX40 agonist ivuxolimab. This sequence was found in an adult with an advanced solid tumor such as melanoma, head and neck, liver or kidney cancer. The chain couples TRBV6-5 to TRBJ2-7, with 8 middle bases fitting TRBD1. CDR3 protein: CASYLDRGHEQYF. DNA sequence: TGTGCCAGCTACCTTGACAGGGGCCACGAGCAGTACTTC.